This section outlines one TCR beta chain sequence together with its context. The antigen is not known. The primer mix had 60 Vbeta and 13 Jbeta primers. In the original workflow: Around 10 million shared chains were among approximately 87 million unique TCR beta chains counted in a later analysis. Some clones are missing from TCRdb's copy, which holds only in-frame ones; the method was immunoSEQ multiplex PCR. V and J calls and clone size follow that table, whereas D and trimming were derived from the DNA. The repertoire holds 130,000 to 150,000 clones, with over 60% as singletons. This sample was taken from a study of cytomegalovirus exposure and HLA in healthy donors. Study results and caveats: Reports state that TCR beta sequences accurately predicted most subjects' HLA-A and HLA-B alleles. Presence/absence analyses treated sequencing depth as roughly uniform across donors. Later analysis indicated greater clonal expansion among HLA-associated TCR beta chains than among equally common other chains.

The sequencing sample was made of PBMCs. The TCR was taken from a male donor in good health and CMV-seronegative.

The CDR3 here is CASSPRGMRNQETQYF. CDR3 sequence (DNA): TGTGCCAGCAGTCCGCGAGGGATGAGGAACCAAGAGACCCAGTACTTC. The chain couples TRBV27 to TRBJ2-5; D is possibly TRBD2 (5 bases). The CDR3 covers 16 residues. The V gene lost 5 bases and the J gene lost 0 bases, with 16 bases spanning the gap. From germline, CDR1 is MNHEY and CDR2 SMNVEV (reference sequence).